The 18 T cell receptor beta chains listed next were all sequenced from one sample in a study of blood T cells in healthy people across ages. A second roughly 6 to 12 cycle PCR used barcoded and J-beta primers. One entry per CDR3 protein results from TCRdb running MiXCR on the 5' RACE reads. The sample contains about 620,000 distinct CDR3 sequences, roughly 20% of which appear only once. Sequenced sample: blood. The receptors were sampled from a man between 65 and 85 years old in good health.

The chain recombines TRBV21-1 with TRBJ1-1. TRBV21-1 is an annotated pseudogene. The CDR3 totals 11 residues. The CDR3 sequence: CASSKNSEAFF. The CDR3 DNA reads TGTGCCAGCAGCAAAAACAGCGAAGCTTTCTTT.

This clonotype came up a few times. The chain employs TRBV2 and TRBJ2-7; 8 positions match TRBD2. From germline, CDR1 is SNHLY and CDR2 FYNNEI. The junction had 19 bases not matched to a gene; V was cut back by 2 bases and J by 7 bases. This CDR3 contains 18 residues. The CDR3 loop reads CASSEWIMGVAGSREQYF. CDR3 nucleotide sequence: TGTGCCAGCAGTGAATGGATCATGGGCGTAGCGGGAAGTAGGGAGCAGTACTTC.

There are a few counts of this clonotype. This rearrangement joins TRBV5-1 to TRBJ2-5; 10 bases agree with TRBD1. The end of the DNA fits TRBJ2-7 better, so the J call may be wrong. The germline gives CDR1 SGHRS, CDR2 YFSETQ. The CDR3 spans 16 residues. The CDR3 bases are TGCGCCAGCAGCTTCGTTCCGGGACAGGGGAACTACGAGCAGTACTTC. This gives the protein CASSFVPGQGNYEQYF.

V usage is TRBV7-8 and J usage is TRBJ1-1, with a weak D call TRBD1 (5 bases). V was clipped by 5 bases and J by 6 bases, with 16 bases between them. Germline CDR1 and CDR2: SGHVS and FQNEAQ. This CDR3 comprises 14 residues. The CDR3 nucleotides are TGTGCCAGCAGCGCCCAAACGGGGGTAGCTGAAGCTTTCTTT. Protein: CASSAQTGVAEAFF.

The chain employs TRBV9 and TRBJ2-1; D uncertain. Germline CDR1 SGDLS, CDR2 YYNGEE. The CDR3 totals 12 residues. The V end lost 3 bases, the J end lost 10 bases, and 11 bases lay between the germline ends. The CDR3 DNA follows: TGTGCCAGCAGCGCAGATGGTCGGGAGCAGTTCTTC. This encodes CASSADGREQFF.

This chain links TRBV12-3 or TRBV12-4 with TRBJ1-4, with TRBD1 identical over 8 bases. CDR3 length: 14 amino acids. The V and J ends lost 5 bases and 8 bases, in that order; junction bases with no gene match: 7. The CDR3 bases are TGTGCCAGCAGTCTCAGGGGGCAGGGGGAAAAACTGTTTTTT. Translating gives CASSLRGQGEKLFF.

This clonotype was observed many times. This chain connects TRBV28 to TRBJ2-7, with 9 bases aligning to TRBD1. Losses at the gene ends were 5 bases for V and 5 bases for J; bases not matched to a gene: 7. CDR1 and CDR2 (germline): MDHEN, SYDVKM. The CDR3 runs 14 residues. CDR3 bases: TGTGCCAGCAGTCTCCGGGACAGGGAAGACGAGCAGTACTTC. Its translation is CASSLRDREDEQYF.

As DNA, the CDR3 is TGTGCCAGCAGTTTACTACAGGGGACCGAGCAGTACTTC. Residues: CASSLLQGTEQYF. This sequence joins TRBV6-2 or TRBV6-3 and TRBJ2-7; 7 nucleotides line up with TRBD1. Germline CDR1 and CDR2: MNHEY and SVGEGT. This CDR3 has 13 amino acids. V was pared by 4 bases and J by 6 bases, with 6 bases of the junction left unmatched.

This clonotype has more than one count but fewer than ten. The V gene is TRBV20-1, the J gene TRBJ2-7; TRBD2 agrees at 7 bases. The CDR3 is 14 residues long. Trimming removed 3 bases from V and 5 bases from J; junction bases left unmatched: 10. CDR1 is DFQATT and CDR2 is SNEGSKA in the germline V gene (reference sequence). This chain's CDR3 is CSASGLAGVNEQYF. In DNA, the CDR3 is TGCAGTGCTAGTGGATTAGCGGGCGTGAACGAGCAGTACTTC.

In this sample, this clonotype turned up a few times. The J gene is TRBJ2-5, the V gene TRBV5-1, with 7 bases that match TRBD1. The CDR3 is 14 amino acids. The junction had 4 bases not matched to a gene; V was cut back by 0 bases and J by 5 bases. Germline V gene data show CDR1 as SGHRS and CDR2 as YFSETQ. The CDR3 is CASSLEQQGETQYF. Here the CDR3 DNA reads TGCGCCAGCAGCTTGGAACAACAGGGGGAGACCCAGTACTTC. The full variable domain, rest sourced from reference TRBV5-1 and TRBJ2-5, is KAGVTQTPRYLIKTRGQQVTLSCSPISGHRSVSWYQQTPGQGLQFLFEYFSETQRNKGNFPGRFSGRQFSNSRSEMNVSTLELGDSALYLCASSLEQQGETQYFGPGTRLLVL.

There are a few counts of this clonotype. The chain uses TRBV6-5 and TRBJ2-5, with D perhaps being TRBD1 or TRBD2 (6 bases each). Near its end, the DNA agrees better with TRBJ2-1, so the J call may be wrong. Germline V gene lookup returns CDR1 MNHEY and CDR2 SVGAGI. The CDR3 covers 12 residues. The CDR3 DNA follows: TGTGCCAGCAGGCGGGACATAAATGAGCAGTTCTTC. This sequence encodes CASRRDINEQFF.

The chain combines TRBV7-9 with TRBJ2-5; D possibly corresponds to TRBD1 (6 bases). Per the germline V gene, CDR1 is SEHNR and CDR2 is FQNEAQ (reference sequence). This CDR3 has 15 residues. V was pared by 0 bases and J by 2 bases, with 10 bases between. The CDR3: CASSLALDSQETQYF. The CDR3 region has the DNA TGTGCCAGCAGCTTAGCACTGGACAGTCAAGAGACCCAGTACTTC.

The V and J genes are TRBV12-3 or TRBV12-4 and TRBJ2-4, with a weak D call TRBD1 (6 bases). The CDR3 is 13 residues long. V lost 1 base to trimming and J lost 10 bases, with 11 bases between them. The CDR3 DNA reads as TGTGCCAGCAGTTTAGGGACAGTCCAAATTCAGTACTTC. Translating gives CASSLGTVQIQYF.

The gene calls are TRBV5-1 and TRBJ2-5; a possible D gene is TRBD2 (6 bases). The V end lost 4 bases, the J end lost 11 bases, and 24 bases lay between the germline ends. CDR1 is SGHRS, CDR2 YFSETQ, per germline. This CDR3 region has 15 residues. The CDR3 is CASSHVRPPGEEQYF. The CDR3 nucleotides are TGCGCCAGCAGCCACGTTCGACCGCCGGGGGAAGAGCAGTACTTC. Full variable domain (missing parts from reference TRBV5-1 and TRBJ2-5): KAGVTQTPRYLIKTRGQQVTLSCSPISGHRSVSWYQQTPGQGLQFLFEYFSETQRNKGNFPGRFSGRQFSNSRSEMNVSTLELGDSALYLCASSHVRPPGEEQYFGPGTRLLVL.

This clonotype was recorded a few times. The V and J genes are TRBV3-1 and TRBJ2-5; D unresolved. The DNA end is a closer match to TRBJ2-7, so the J assignment may be wrong. This CDR3 is built from 14 residues. In germline, CDR1 is LGHDT, CDR2 YNNKEL (reference sequence). CDR3 coding DNA: TGTGCCAGCAGCCAAGAGCCTACATCCTACGAGCAGTACTTC. Its protein product is CASSQEPTSYEQYF.

V usage is TRBV7-9 and J usage is TRBJ2-5, with 12 positions matching TRBD2. The V segment lost 3 bases and the J segment 2 bases; nucleotides outside the gene matches: 4. Germline V lookup: CDR1 SEHNR, CDR2 FQNEAQ (reference sequence). This CDR3 contains 16 residues. CDR3 region: CASSFSGTSGQETQYF. DNA for the CDR3: TGTGCCAGCAGCTTCAGCGGGACTAGCGGGCAAGAGACCCAGTACTTC.

The rearrangement joins TRBV20-1 to TRBJ2-5, with D uncertain. CDR3 length: 11 residues. V was cut by 2 bases and J by 0 bases, with 1 base left in between. Germline CDR1 and CDR2: DFQATT and SNEGSKA (reference sequence). CDR3 amino acids: CSARNQETQYF. In DNA, the CDR3 is TGCAGTGCTAGAAACCAAGAGACCCAGTACTTC.

This clonotype has more than one count but fewer than ten. The rearrangement joins TRBV11-2 to TRBJ2-1; 7 nucleotides align to TRBD2. The CDR3 is made up of 19 amino acids. J was trimmed by 0 bases and V by 0 bases; bases with no gene match: 11. CDR1 is SGHAT and CDR2 is FQNNGV in the germline V gene. The CDR3 protein is CASSLDQASGLSSYNEQFF. The CDR3 DNA reads as TGTGCCAGCAGCTTAGATCAGGCTAGCGGTTTAAGCTCCTACAATGAGCAGTTCTTC.